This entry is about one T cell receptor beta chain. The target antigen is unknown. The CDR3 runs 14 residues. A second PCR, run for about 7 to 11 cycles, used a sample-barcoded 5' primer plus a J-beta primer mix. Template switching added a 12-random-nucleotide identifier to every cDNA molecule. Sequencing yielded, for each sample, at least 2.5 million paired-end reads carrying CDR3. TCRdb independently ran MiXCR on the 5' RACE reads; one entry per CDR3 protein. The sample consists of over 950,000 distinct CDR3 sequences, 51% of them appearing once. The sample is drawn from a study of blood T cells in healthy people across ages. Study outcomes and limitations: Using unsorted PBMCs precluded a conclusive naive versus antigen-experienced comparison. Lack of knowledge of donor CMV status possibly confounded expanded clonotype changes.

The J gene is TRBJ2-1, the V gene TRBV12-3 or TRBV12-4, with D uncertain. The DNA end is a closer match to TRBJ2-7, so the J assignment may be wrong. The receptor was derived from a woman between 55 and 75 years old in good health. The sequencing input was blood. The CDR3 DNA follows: TGTGCCAGCAGCCCCAGGCGCTCCTACAATGAGCAGTACTTC. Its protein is CASSPRRSYNEQYF.